This record covers a single T cell receptor (beta chain). What antigen it recognizes has not been identified. Base-call qualities are not available, and no considerably larger clone is one nucleotide away. PBMCs were isolated by Ficoll-Paque density gradient centrifugation. This entry belongs to a study of T-cell memory formation after mild COVID-19 (dated by TCRdb to 2020 to 2023). For the wider study: TCR sequence clusters from the two donors were largely donor specific. In a couple of donors, T-cell clones that expanded and contracted after mild COVID-19 were tracked by sequencing TCRalpha and TCRbeta repertoires over time. Two young, previously healthy adult volunteers, one female and one male, were included in the cohort.

The research as a whole found: Contracting CD4+ clones were found mainly in CM and EM memory subsets, while CD8+ clones were enriched in EMRA. Some responding clones were detected in pre-infection memory, suggesting pre-existing cross-reactive memory T cells joined the SARS-CoV-2 response. SARS-CoV-2 specificity was not confirmed for the second-wave clones peaking on day 37. Only a couple of mild cases were covered by the study, and larger cohorts that include severe cases with pre-infection samples were considered necessary. Clones that contracted from day 15 to 85 showed balanced CD4/CD8 phenotypes, whereas a second wave of clones that expanded from day 15 to 37 leaned towards CD4+.

Sequenced using an Illumina NovaSeq 6000. Using 5'RACE with constant-segment primers, TCRalpha and TCRbeta cDNA libraries were constructed, with sample barcodes and unique molecular identifiers added in the process. Trizol reagent was used to extract RNA from every sample. Amplification of the libraries took two PCR steps, and the second step added a second sample barcode plus Illumina TruSeq adapters. Sequencing of libraries was performed on an Illumina NovaSeq with 2 x 150 bp paired-end reads. The study's own analysis went as follows. With migec v1.2.7, reads were demultiplexed and then collapsed into UMI-guided consensus sequences. Using mixcr v2.1.11, UMI consensuses were aligned to TRA and TRB V and J templates and then assembled into clonotypes. Clonotypes were classified as expanded or contracted when called significant by both edgeR and NoisET, with noise models trained on biological replicates. For edgeR calls, the thresholds were a false discovery rate-adjusted p below 0.01 and a log2 fold-change of 1. As an exploratory analysis of dynamics, PCA with hierarchical clustering was applied to max-normalized trajectories of the 1000 most abundant clonotypes. The CD4 or CD8 phenotype of responding clones was assigned using the separately sequenced CD4+ and CD8+ repertoires. TCRdb took the public reads, trimmed them with fastp at Q25, ran MiXCR for clone calling and kept in-frame beta chains. One record per CDR3 amino acid sequence lists the most common genes and DNA. The V and J calls come from TCRdb's annotation, not from the publication. The sample table holds 450,000 to 700,000 distinct CDR3 sequences, of which more than 15% were seen once. Together, the top ten hold 12% of the sample.

Taken from cysteine to phenylalanine, the CDR3 has 11 residues. Only the CDR3 part of the read is kept: 33 bases, read in frame from the first base. For CDR1 and CDR2, the germline V gene lists SQVTM and ANQGSEA. V is reduced by 4 bases and J by 1 base, leaving a spacing of 4 bases between them. Rearrangement joined TRBV29-1 to TRBJ2-5; the D gene cannot be named for sure. This TCR was recovered from an adult woman who had mild COVID-19 (a few samples of this study predate the infection). The sample titles of this study are shuffled in the database, so cell type and time point are left out; the donor was told from shared clones. The sequenced sample was PBMCs or a T cell subset sorted from them (not recorded which). The encoded CDR3 is CSVVPQETQYF. The DNA reads TGCAGCGTTGTCCCCCAAGAGACCCAGTACTTC.